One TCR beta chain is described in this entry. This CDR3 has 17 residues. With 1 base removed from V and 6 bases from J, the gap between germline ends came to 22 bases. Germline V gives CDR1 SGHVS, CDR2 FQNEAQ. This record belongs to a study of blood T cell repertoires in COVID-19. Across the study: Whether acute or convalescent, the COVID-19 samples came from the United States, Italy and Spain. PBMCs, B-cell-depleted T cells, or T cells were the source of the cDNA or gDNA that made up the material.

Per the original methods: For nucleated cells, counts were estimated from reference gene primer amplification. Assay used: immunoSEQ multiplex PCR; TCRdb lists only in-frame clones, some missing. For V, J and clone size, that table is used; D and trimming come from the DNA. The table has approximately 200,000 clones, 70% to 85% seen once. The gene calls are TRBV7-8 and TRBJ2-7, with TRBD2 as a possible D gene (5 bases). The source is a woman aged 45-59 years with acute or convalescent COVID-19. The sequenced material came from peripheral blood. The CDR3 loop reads CASSLGGIGLVGSEQYF. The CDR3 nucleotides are TGTGCCAGCAGCTTAGGAGGGATCGGACTCGTGGGATCCGAGCAGTACTTC.